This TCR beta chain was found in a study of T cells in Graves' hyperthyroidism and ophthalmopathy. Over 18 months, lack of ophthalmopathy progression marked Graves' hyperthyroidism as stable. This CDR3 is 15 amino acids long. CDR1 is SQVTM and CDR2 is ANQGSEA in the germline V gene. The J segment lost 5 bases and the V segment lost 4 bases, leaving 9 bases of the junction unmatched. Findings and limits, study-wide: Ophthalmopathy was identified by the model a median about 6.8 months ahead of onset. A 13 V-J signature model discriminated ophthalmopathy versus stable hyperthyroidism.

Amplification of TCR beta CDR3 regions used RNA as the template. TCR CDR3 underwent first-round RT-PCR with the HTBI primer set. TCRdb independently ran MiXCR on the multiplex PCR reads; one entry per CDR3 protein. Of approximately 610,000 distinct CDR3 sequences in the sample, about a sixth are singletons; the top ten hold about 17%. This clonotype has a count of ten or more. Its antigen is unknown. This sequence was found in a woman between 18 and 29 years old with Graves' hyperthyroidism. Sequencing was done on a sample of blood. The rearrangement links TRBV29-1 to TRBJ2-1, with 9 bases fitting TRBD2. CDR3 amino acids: CSVAHGRGGNNEQFF. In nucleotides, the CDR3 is TGCAGCGTTGCCCATGGGCGGGGGGGGAACAATGAGCAGTTCTTC.